This T cell receptor (beta chain) stems from a study of T cells in localized non-small cell lung cancer. The CDR3 length is 13 residues. Trimming pared 7 bases from V and 4 bases from J, leaving 14 bases between. The germline gives CDR1 MNHNS, CDR2 SASEGT. General observations from the study: A single tumor region was sequenced, leaving heterogeneity possible. Median about 58 top-100 tumor clones were shared with paired adjacent lung.

Profiled with immunoSEQ multiplex PCR; TCRdb holds only in-frame clones, not every one. The sample has approximately 45,000 clones, about 85% seen once. Turning to this clone: Its antigen remains unidentified.

Sequenced material: PBMCs, taken before any cancer treatment. The receptor comes from a man aged 40-75 years with stage II lung adenocarcinoma. The chain employs TRBV6-1 and TRBJ2-7; D perhaps matches TRBD1 (5 bases). CDR3 bases: TGTGCCAGCACCCAGGGCATGGGGTACGAGCAGTACGTC. The encoded protein is CASTQGMGYEQYV.